The source of this T cell receptor (beta chain) is a study of OX40 agonist ivuxolimab in advanced cancers. General study findings and limits: The antigen specificity of the peripheral T cells (those that were expanded) was not determined. Certain nonresponding patients likewise had low normalized T-cell clonal expansion.

The protocol was immunoSEQ multiplex PCR, while the TCRdb copy is restricted to in-frame clones and leaves out a portion. The profile covers more than 65,000 clones, with approximately 81% appearing a single time and about 17% taken by the ten largest. Regarding this clone: Its cognate antigen is unknown.

The CDR3 runs 14 residues. Germline values: CDR1 MNHNS, CDR2 SASEGT. With 0 bases removed from V and 6 bases from J, the gap between germline ends came to 9 bases. The clonotype comes from an adult with an advanced solid tumor such as melanoma, head and neck, liver or kidney cancer. The rearrangement uses TRBV6-1 and TRBJ1-5; D unclear. The material was CD4+ or CD8+ T cells sorted from blood, obtained in a trial of the OX40 agonist ivuxolimab. For the CDR3, the DNA is TGTGCCAGCAGTGAAGCGTCGATTTTTCAGCCCCAGCATTTT. As protein: CASSEASIFQPQHF.